This T cell receptor beta chain was identified during a study of CD8 T cells in ankylosing spondylitis. By quantitative 5'-RACE with molecular barcodes, the TCR beta libraries were made. TCRdb used MiXCR to reprocess the 5' RACE reads, holding one entry per CDR3 protein. This sample carries 700,000 to 850,000 distinct CDR3 sequences, about 10% of them seen once, and the ten largest clones take around 0.51%. CDR1 and CDR2 (germline): MGHRA, YSYEKL. This CDR3 has 15 residues. The ends were cut back, 2 bases at V and 8 bases at J, with 13 bases in the middle. Study-wide points: It appeared that ankylosing spondylitis blood was characterized by a TCR beta motif of several highly homologous variants. Clones tied to disease were said to be significantly enriched in matched ankylosing spondylitis synovial fluid.

As to this clonotype: The antigen remains unidentified.

This TCR came from a male donor with ankylosing spondylitis. V and J are TRBV4-1 and TRBJ1-6; D is perhaps TRBD1 (5 bases). The sequenced material came from blood, either unsorted or a sorted T cell fraction (not recorded which). Here the CDR3 DNA reads TGCGCCAGCAGCCAATACGGAGGGGTCTATTCACCCCTCCACTTT. It is translated as CASSQYGGVYSPLHF.